The sequence of this T cell receptor beta chain was determined in a study of cytomegalovirus exposure and HLA in healthy donors. Broader study findings: According to reports, the classifier identified cytomegalovirus status with high specificity and sensitivity.

There are 13 residues in the CDR3. Germline CDR1 reads KGHSH; CDR2 reads LQKENI. Trimming left V 3 bases short and J 1 base short, with 6 bases between. PCR used 60 Vbeta primers and 13 Jbeta primers. Profiled with immunoSEQ multiplex PCR; TCRdb holds only in-frame clones, not every one. The table has about 130,000 clones, 74% seen once. A note on this clone: The antigen is undetermined.

In nominal health when sampled, donors likely had unrecorded immune exposures nonetheless. Sample: PBMCs. The receptor comes from a woman in her forties or fifties in good health and CMV-seropositive. The rearrangement links TRBV18 to TRBJ2-5; D is undetermined. DNA for the CDR3: TGTGCCAGCTCACCCCTCGGCCAAGAGACCCAGTACTTC. This codes for CASSPLGQETQYF.